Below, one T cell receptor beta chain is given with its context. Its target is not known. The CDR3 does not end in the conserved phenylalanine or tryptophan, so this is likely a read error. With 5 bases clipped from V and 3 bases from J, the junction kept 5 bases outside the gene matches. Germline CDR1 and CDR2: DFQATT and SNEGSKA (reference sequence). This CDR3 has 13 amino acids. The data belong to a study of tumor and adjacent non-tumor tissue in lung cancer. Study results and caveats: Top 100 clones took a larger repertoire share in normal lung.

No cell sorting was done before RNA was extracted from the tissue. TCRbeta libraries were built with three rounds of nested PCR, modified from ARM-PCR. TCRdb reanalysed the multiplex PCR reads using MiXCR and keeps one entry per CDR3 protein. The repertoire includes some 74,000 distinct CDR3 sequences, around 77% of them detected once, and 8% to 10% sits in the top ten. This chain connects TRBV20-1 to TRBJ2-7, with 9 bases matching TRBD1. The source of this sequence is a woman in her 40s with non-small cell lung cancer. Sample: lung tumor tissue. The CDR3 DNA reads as TGCAGTGCTGTACGGGACAGGGACTACGAGCAGTACTTG. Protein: CSAVRDRDYEQYL.